This T cell receptor (beta chain) is from a study of OX40 agonist ivuxolimab in advanced cancers. Study-level background: Three patients, one with hepatocellular carcinoma and two with cutaneous melanoma, responded partially. Notes on the study in general: In general, CD8+ T cells held more expanded clones than CD4+ did, on average. Clonal expansion from baseline to week 6 occurred in both CD4+ and CD8+ T cells.

Assay: immunoSEQ multiplex PCR; the TCRdb copy retains only in-frame clones and omits some. Among about 88,000 clones listed, about 85% were seen once. The investigators sampled blood at baseline, at cycle 4 day 1, and at cycle 7 day 1. A remark on this clone: Its antigen remains unidentified.

Germline V gene data show CDR1 as SNHLY and CDR2 as FYNNEI. CDR3 length: 13 amino acids. Trimming left V 9 bases short and J 4 bases short, with 16 bases between. The clonotype originates from an adult with an advanced solid tumor such as melanoma, head and neck, liver or kidney cancer. This chain connects TRBV2 to TRBJ2-7; D uncertain. The input for sequencing was CD4+ or CD8+ T cells sorted from blood, taken in a trial of the OX40 agonist ivuxolimab. CDR3 in DNA: TGTGCCAGTTCGTCGTCAGGTTCATACGAGCAGTACTTC. Its protein is CASSSSGSYEQYF.